This TCR beta chain originates from a study of shared clonotypes between healthy human individuals (dated by TCRdb to about 2020). Some background on the complete study: Two women and a few men aged 18 to 49 years were included in the cohort. Between about 0.8 and 9 billion PBMCs per donor were obtained by leukapheresis. To estimate repertoire size and how much clonotypes are shared between individuals, the study performed deep sequencing of blood TCR repertoires from about five healthy adults. For each donor, CD4 naive and CD4 memory were each given three plates, CD8 naive was given two plates, and CD8 memory was given one plate. Libraries were prepared and TCR repertoires were sequenced by different laboratories using diverse techniques, in order to increase sequencing depth and limit assay-specific biases. The paper as a whole reports these results and caveats: About 5% of naive CD4, 3.5% of naive CD8, 2.3% of memory CD4, and 0.4% of memory CD8 clonotypes were shared across several donors. Incomplete sequencing was indicated by rarefaction of sorted-subset datasets, despite the large sequencing depth. Higher generation probabilities were observed for clonotypes shared by all four sorted-subset donors than for non-shared clonotypes. Naive subsets generally had larger estimated clonotype richness than memory subsets. Sampling was limited to blood, and TCR repertoires in tissue likely differ from TCR repertoires in blood. Because the study included only a small number of donors, the genetic and exposure-history diversity represented was limited. Pairwise subsampling indicated that sequencing depth was expected to affect the degree of clonotype sharing among donors.

A note on this clone: What antigen it recognizes has not been identified. Base qualities are not recorded, but no much larger clone differs from it by a single base.

Taken from the germline V gene (reference sequence), the CDR1 and CDR2 loops are LNHDA and SQIVND. The CDR3 covers 13 residues, taking in both the cysteine and the phenylalanine. Only the CDR3 region is kept as DNA, spanning 39 bases read in frame from base 1. The germline ends are 10 bases apart after V is trimmed by 4 bases and J by 6 bases. CD8 naive samples were obtained by positive selection for CCR7 among CD45RO-negative cells, yielding a CD45RA+CCR7+ population from which TemRA cells were excluded. The donors were healthy, HIV-negative adults who had no recently reported acute infections or vaccinations. Only Caucasian adults living in Nashville, Tennessee, USA were represented among the donors. Blood was obtained by leukapheresis, after which PBMCs were separated by Ficoll-Histopaque density gradient centrifugation and cryopreserved in liquid nitrogen vapor phase. Analytical flow cytometry was used to check the purity and quantity of every magnetically sorted T cell population. Genomic DNA was isolated from each sorted fraction and quantified by UV absorbance on a Nanodrop 2000c.

Using the deep immunoSEQ assay, multiplex PCR amplified TCR CDR3 regions from genomic DNA. Extracted genomic DNA from each cell subset was spread evenly across all wells of several immunoSEQ 96-well plates, with each plate serving as a replicate. For sorted subsets, approximately 200 ng of genomic DNA, equivalent to about 30,000 T cell genomes, went into each replicate PCR. The purified libraries were quantified using a Qubit 3.0 fluorometer, sized with a Bioanalyzer 2100, and then quantified again using the KAPA Library Quantification kit. Every immunoSEQ 96-well plate was sequenced on a separate single-read 150-cycle Illumina NextSeq 550 flow cell. The study's own analysis went as follows. Because only junctional sequences without quality scores were contained in the immunoSEQ output, filtering matching that applied to full-length reads could not be performed. To assign V/J genes and CDR3, sequences were annotated against IMGT germline references using PyIR, a Python wrapper for IgBLAST v1.9. Any read was removed if the V/J assignment was weak (E-value above 1e-6), the CDR3 was missing, or the read contained stop codons, out-of-frame junctions, or ambiguous translated residues. V3J clonotypes were defined by identical inferred V gene, J gene, and CDR3 amino acid sequence. The percentage overlap between two repertoires was calculated by dividing the number of shared unique clonotypes by the size of the smaller repertoire. Richness of each repertoire was evaluated using RTK rarefaction, the Chao1 estimator, and Recon v2.1 estimates of unobserved clonotypes. Generation probabilities for all TCRbeta clonotypes obtained by the gDNA method from a handful of donors were computed using OLGA. Sourced from immuneACCESS, this table was stored by TCRdb with only in-frame sequences that have V and J called. A share of the clones is absent; for the studies checked, an unresolved V gene accounts for under half, and the remainder has no known explanation. V, J and clone size derive from that table, while D and trimming were established from the DNA sequence. The sample records some 2 million clones, approximately 94% of which are singletons. Roughly 1.1% of the sample is in the top ten clones.

The sequencing sample was made of naive CD8+ T cells sorted from blood. The sample's cell subset or site label, decoded: CD45RA+CCR7+. The chain couples TRBV19 to TRBJ2-1, with the D gene uncertain. The TCR sequence derives from a man younger than 30 in good health. The nucleotide sequence reads TGTGCCAGTAGTACCCAAAGTGGCAATGAGCAGTTCTTC. This encodes CASSTQSGNEQFF.